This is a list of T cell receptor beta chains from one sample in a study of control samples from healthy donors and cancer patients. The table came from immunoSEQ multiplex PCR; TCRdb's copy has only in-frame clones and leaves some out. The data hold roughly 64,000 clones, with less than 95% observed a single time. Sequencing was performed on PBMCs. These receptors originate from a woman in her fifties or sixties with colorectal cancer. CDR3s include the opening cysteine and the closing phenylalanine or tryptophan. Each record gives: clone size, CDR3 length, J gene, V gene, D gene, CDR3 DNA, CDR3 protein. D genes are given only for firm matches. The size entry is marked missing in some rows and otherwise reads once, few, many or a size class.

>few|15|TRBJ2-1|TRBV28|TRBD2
TGTGCCAGCAGTTTGGGACTAGCGGGAGTTGATGAGCAGTTCTTC
CASSLGLAGVDEQFF
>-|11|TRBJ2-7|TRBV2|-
TGTGCCACCATTCCACCCGGGCCACTTAATTTC
CATIPPGPLNF
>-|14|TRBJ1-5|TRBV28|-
TGTGCCAGCAGTTTGCCAGGGGAGACTCAGCCCCAGCATTTT
CASSLPGETQPQHF
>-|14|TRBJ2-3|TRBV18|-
TGTGCCAGCTCACCACAGTCACTCACAGATACGCAGTATTTT
CASSPQSLTDTQYF
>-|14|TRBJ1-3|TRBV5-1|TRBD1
TGCGCCAGCAGCTCGACAGGGGCTGGAAACACCATATATTTT
CASSSTGAGNTIYF
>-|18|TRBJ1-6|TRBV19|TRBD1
TGTGCCAGTAGTACCGGGACAGGGGGCATGTCCTATAATTCACCCCTCCACTTT
CASSTGTGGMSYNSPLHF
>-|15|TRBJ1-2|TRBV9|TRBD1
TGTGCCAGCAGCTCCGGGACAGTCACTAACTATGGCTACACCTTC
CASSSGTVTNYGYTF
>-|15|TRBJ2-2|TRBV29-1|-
TGCAGCGTTGAAGTAGGAAATTTGAACACCGGGGAGCTGTTTTTT
CSVEVGNLNTGELFF
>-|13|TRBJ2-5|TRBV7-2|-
TGTGCCAGCAGCTACGCTAGGTATGAGACCCAGTACTTC
CASSYARYETQYF
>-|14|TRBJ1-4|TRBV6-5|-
TGTGCCAGCAGAGATACAGCAACTAATGAAAAACTGTTTTTT
CASRDTATNEKLFF
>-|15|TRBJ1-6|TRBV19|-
TGTGCCAGTAGTATCGACAGTACCCTACTTTCACCCCTCCACTTT
CASSIDSTLLSPLHF
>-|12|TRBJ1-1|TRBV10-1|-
TGCGCCAGCAGCGACCCGAACACTGAAGCTTTCTTT
CASSDPNTEAFF
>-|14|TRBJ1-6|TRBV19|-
TGTGCCAGTAGTATCGGAGACTCCAATTCACCCCTCCACTTT
CASSIGDSNSPLHF
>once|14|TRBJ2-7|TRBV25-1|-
TGTGCCAGCAGTGGTGACAGACCTTTCTACGAGCAGTACTTC
CASSGDRPFYEQYF
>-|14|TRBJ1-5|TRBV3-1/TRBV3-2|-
TGTGCCAGCAGCCAAAAAGGGGCGAGGCAGCCCCAGCATTTT
CASSQKGARQPQHF
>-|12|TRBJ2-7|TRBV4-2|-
TGTGCCAGCAGCCAAGAACGGGCCGAGCAGTACTTC
CASSQERAEQYF
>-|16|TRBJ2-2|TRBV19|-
TGTGCCAGTAGTACGTGGGGGGCGCCGAACACCGGGGAGCTGTTTTTT
CASSTWGAPNTGELFF
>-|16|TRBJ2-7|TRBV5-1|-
TGCGCCAGCAGCTTGGCCCTAGGGGGGGAGGTCGACGAGCAGTACTTC
CASSLALGGEVDEQYF
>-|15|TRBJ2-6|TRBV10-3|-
TGTGCCATCAGTTCGAAGGACTCTGGGGCCAACGTCCTGACTTTC
CAISSKDSGANVLTF
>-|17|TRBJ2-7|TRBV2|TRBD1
TGTGCCAGCAGTGAAGAGACATCCGGGACAGGGGCCTACGAGCAGTACTTC
CASSEETSGTGAYEQYF
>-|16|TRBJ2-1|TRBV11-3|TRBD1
TGTGCCAGCGGCCCGACGCCCGGGACAGGGTACAATGAGCAGTTCTTC
CASGPTPGTGYNEQFF
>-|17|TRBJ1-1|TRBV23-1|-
TGCGCCAGCAGTCAATCGGTAGGGGCGCGGATGAGATCTGAAGCTTTCTTT
CASSQSVGARMRSEAFF
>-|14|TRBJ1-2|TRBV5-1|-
TGCGCCAGCAGCTTGGAGCCGTTGGACTATGGCTACACCTTC
CASSLEPLDYGYTF
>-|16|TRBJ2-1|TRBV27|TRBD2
TGTGCCAGCAGTTGGGGCTGGGGGACTAGGATACATGGGCAGTTCTTC
CASSWGWGTRIHGQFF
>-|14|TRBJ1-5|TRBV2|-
TGTGCCAGCGGGAGGGACGGTAGCAATCAGCCCCAGCATTTT
CASGRDGSNQPQHF
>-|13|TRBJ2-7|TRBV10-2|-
TGCGCCAGCAAAATGGCTGGTACCTACGAGCAGTACTTC
CASKMAGTYEQYF
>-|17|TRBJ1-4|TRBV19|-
TGTGCCAGTAGTTTGGAACTCTTCGGCTCCGCTAATGAAAAACTGTTTTTT
CASSLELFGSANEKLFF
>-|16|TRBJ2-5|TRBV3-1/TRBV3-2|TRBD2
TGTGCCAGCAGCCACGGACTAGCGGGAGGGCGGGAGACCCAGTACTTC
CASSHGLAGGRETQYF
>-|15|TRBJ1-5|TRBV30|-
TGTGCCTGGATCCGTGGGGGCGGACCCAATCAGCCCCAGCATTTT
CAWIRGGGPNQPQHF
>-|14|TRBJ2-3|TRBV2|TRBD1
TGTGCCAGCAGTGGCGGGACAGGGGAGGGTACGCAGTATTTT
CASSGGTGEGTQYF
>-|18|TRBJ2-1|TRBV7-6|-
TGTGCCAGCAGCCCCCGTTGGTACGACAGGAGATCGGACAATGAGCAGTTCTTC
CASSPRWYDRRSDNEQFF
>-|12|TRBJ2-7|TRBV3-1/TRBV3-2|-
TGTGCCAGCAGCCACAGGGGAGGCGAGCAGTACTTC
CASSHRGGEQYF
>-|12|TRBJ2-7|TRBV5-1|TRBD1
TGCGCCAGCAGCCCAGACAGGGACGAGCAGTACTTC
CASSPDRDEQYF
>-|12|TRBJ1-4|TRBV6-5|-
TGTGCCAGCAAGGGGCAGGGTGAAAAACTGTTTTTT
CASKGQGEKLFF
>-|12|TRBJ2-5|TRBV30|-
TGTGCCTGGACTCATCGTGCGGAGACCCAGTACTTC
CAWTHRAETQYF
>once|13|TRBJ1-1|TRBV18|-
TGTGCCAGCTCACCACGGGGTGGCACTGAAGCTTTCTTT
CASSPRGGTEAFF
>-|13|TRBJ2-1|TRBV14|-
TGTGCCAGCAGCCAAGTTGGTTACGGTGAGCAGTTCTTC
CASSQVGYGEQFF
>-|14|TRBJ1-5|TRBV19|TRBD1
TGTGCCAGTAGTTCCGGACAGGGGGGTCAGCCCCAGCATTTT
CASSSGQGGQPQHF
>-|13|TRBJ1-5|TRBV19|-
TGTGCCAGTAGATCCAGCCTCAATCAGCCCCAGCATTTT
CASRSSLNQPQHF